A single sample gave rise to the 31 T cell receptor beta chains below, sequenced in a study of CD8 T cells in ankylosing spondylitis. TCRdb re-analysed the 5' RACE reads in MiXCR, keeping a single row per CDR3 protein. The sample includes 250,000 to 350,000 distinct CDR3 sequences, around 20% of them seen just once. The specimen was blood, either unsorted or a sorted T cell fraction (not recorded which). Source of these receptors: a male donor with ankylosing spondylitis or in good health (not recorded which).

V is TRBV9 and J is TRBJ1-3, with D possibly being TRBD1 (5 bases). The V and J ends lost 4 bases and 0 bases respectively, with 14 bases between them. Germline V lookup: CDR1 SGDLS, CDR2 YYNGEE. This CDR3 has 16 amino acids. The DNA of the CDR3 is TGTGCCAGCAGCCCCTTCGGAGGGACCTCTGGAAACACCATATATTTT. This gives the protein CASSPFGGTSGNTIYF.

This clonotype was seen many times. The gene calls are TRBV29-1 and TRBJ1-6; no clear D. The V gene's germline CDR1 is SQVTM and CDR2 ANQGSEA. There are 13 residues in the CDR3. V lost 5 bases and J 5 bases, leaving 10 bases between the germline ends. The CDR3 sequence: CSVTAGNNSPLHF. CDR3 nucleotides: TGCAGCGTTACGGCAGGCAATAATTCACCCCTCCACTTT.

The chain is built from TRBV12-3 or TRBV12-4 and TRBJ2-5, with 9 bases identical to TRBD1. Germline trimming cut 2 bases from V and 2 bases from J; bases unmatched to any gene: 15. This CDR3 spans 19 amino acids. This CDR3 is CASSLLVGIGTGSQETQYF. Here the CDR3 DNA reads TGTGCCAGCAGTTTACTCGTAGGTATCGGGACAGGGTCGCAAGAGACCCAGTACTTC.

In this sample, this clonotype turned up many times. J is TRBJ1-3 and V is TRBV9; no clear D. V lost 0 bases, J lost 4 bases, and 8 bases lay in between. Germline V lookup: CDR1 SGDLS, CDR2 YYNGEE. CDR3 size: 14 residues. CDR3 in DNA: TGTGCCAGCAGCGTAGGAACTGTCGGAAACACCATATATTTT. Translated: CASSVGTVGNTIYF.

V gene TRBV5-1 combines with J gene TRBJ2-2, with 8 bases fitting TRBD2. The CDR3 runs 15 residues. With V trimmed by 4 bases and J by 4 bases, 6 bases remained unmatched. Germline CDR1 and CDR2: SGHRS and YFSETQ. DNA of the CDR3: TGCGCCAGCAGCCCCGGGGGGGCAGGCACCGGGGAGCTGTTTTTT. This gives the protein CASSPGGAGTGELFF.

The chain has TRBV5-1 and TRBJ2-1; the match to TRBD2 covers 7 bases. The CDR3 has 15 amino acids. Trimming took 4 bases from V and 3 from J; bases not matched to a gene: 7. The germline gives CDR1 SGHRS, CDR2 YFSETQ. The CDR3 DNA reads as TGCGCCAGCAGCCCACTAGCGAATAACTACAATGAGCAGTTCTTC. Translated: CASSPLANNYNEQFF.

Remarks on this clonotype: This may be a read error, as it is one base from a much larger clone. This chain uses TRBV9 with TRBJ2-3; D is possibly TRBD2 (5 bases). CDR1 is SGDLS and CDR2 is YYNGEE in the germline V gene. The CDR3 extends over 16 amino acids. CDR3 sequence: CTSSGPVLRSTDTQYF. The CDR3 nucleotides are TGTACCAGCAGCGGCCCGGTTTTGCGAAGCACAGATACGCAGTATTTT.

This chain joins TRBV19 and TRBJ1-1; a possible D gene is TRBD1 (5 bases). The CDR3 runs to 13 residues. CDR1 is LNHDA, CDR2 SQIVND, per germline (reference sequence). Trimming shortened V by 4 bases and J by 5 bases, and 11 bases separated the two germline ends. The CDR3 coding sequence is TGTGCCAGTAGTACCAGCAGGGATACTGAAGCTTTCTTT. Encoded protein: CASSTSRDTEAFF.

This clonotype occurred many times. The gene calls are TRBV6-2 or TRBV6-3 and TRBJ1-5; D not resolved. Germline V gene data show CDR1 as MNHEY and CDR2 as SVGEGT. The ends were cut back, 0 bases at V and 9 bases at J, with 15 bases in the middle. The CDR3 has 15 amino acids. The CDR3 DNA is TGTGCCAGCAGTTACTCCGGACCGACCAATTGGCCCCAGCATTTT. It encodes CASSYSGPTNWPQHF.

In regard to this clonotype: The germline gene is not matched at one end of the junction; a read error may be the cause. V and J are TRBV15 and TRBJ1-2; tentative D call: TRBD1 (5 bases). The CDR3 has 12 amino acids. Looked up from germline, CDR1 is LNHNV and CDR2 is YYDKDF (reference sequence). The CDR3 DNA reads as TGTGCCGCCAGCAGAGCAGGGTTTGGCTACACCTTC. Translated: CAASRAGFGYTF. The full variable domain, in which reference TRBV15 and TRBJ1-2 provide the parts outside the CDR3, is DAMVIQNPRYQVTQFGKPVTLSCSQTLNHNVMYWYQQKSSQAPKLLFHYYDKDFNNEADTPDNFQSRRPNTSFCFLDIRSPGLGDTAMYLCAASRAGFGYTFGSGTRLTVV.

J is TRBJ1-4 and V is TRBV2; TRBD1 agrees at 8 bases. Per germline, CDR1 SNHLY and CDR2 FYNNEI. The CDR3 is 14 residues long. V was pared by 6 bases and J by 3 bases, with 3 bases of the junction left unmatched. In DNA form, the CDR3 reads TGTGCCAGCAGAAGGGACAGGCCTAATGAAAAACTGTTTTTT. This encodes CASRRDRPNEKLFF.

This clonotype was found a few times. The V call is TRBV5-1, the J call TRBJ2-5, with D maybe TRBD2 (5 bases). The CDR3 spans 15 residues. V was trimmed by 4 bases and J by 5 bases, leaving 18 bases between them. CDR1 and CDR2 (germline): SGHRS, YFSETQ. CDR3 bases: TGCGCCAGCAGCACCACCTTGGGTACGGGGGAGACCCAGTACTTC. Translation: CASSTTLGTGETQYF.

At least ten counts were recorded for this clonotype. V and J are TRBV5-1 and TRBJ1-5; no definite D call. Germline CDR1 SGHRS, CDR2 YFSETQ. The CDR3 loop spans 15 amino acids. V gave up 0 bases and J gave up 0 bases, with 7 bases separating them. For the CDR3, the DNA is TGCGCCAGCAGCTTGGACAGCTATAGCAATCAGCCCCAGCATTTT. Its translation: CASSLDSYSNQPQHF.

This clonotype was found a few times. This chain links TRBV25-1 with TRBJ1-2; D call uncertain. The CDR3 loop spans 13 amino acids. From germline, CDR1 is MGHDK and CDR2 SYGVNS. With 3 bases removed from V and 1 base from J, the gap between germline ends came to 6 bases. This CDR3 reads CASSEGGNYGYTF. The CDR3 bases are TGTGCCAGCAGTGAGGGCGGTAACTATGGCTACACCTTC.

In its sample, this clonotype was seen a few times. The chain has TRBV15 and TRBJ2-2; D gene unclear. The V end was cut by 1 base, the J end by 8 bases, with 5 bases between. Per germline, CDR1 LNHNV and CDR2 YYDKDF (reference sequence). The CDR3 covers 12 residues. CDR3 amino acids: CATSRAIGELFF. As DNA, the CDR3 is TGTGCCACCAGCAGAGCTATAGGGGAGCTGTTTTTT.

The chain is built from TRBV20-1 and TRBJ2-1; no definite D call. V was shortened by 4 bases and J by 4 bases, with 20 bases between the two germline ends. CDR1 is DFQATT and CDR2 is SNEGSKA in the germline V gene (reference sequence). The length of the CDR3 is 16 residues. Here the CDR3 reads CSANPPKTRHYNEQFF. In nucleotides, the CDR3 is TGCAGTGCTAACCCACCCAAAACACGGCATTACAATGAGCAGTTCTTC.

This clonotype was found a few times. The chain has TRBV28 and TRBJ2-7; D unclear. Germline V gene sequence: CDR1 MDHEN, CDR2 SYDVKM. Trimming took 4 bases from V and 4 from J, leaving 5 bases between them. The CDR3 length is 11 residues. The chain's CDR3 is CASSSEYEQYV. CDR3 DNA sequence: TGTGCCAGCAGTTCTGAGTACGAGCAGTACGTC.

This clonotype turned up a few times. This rearrangement joins TRBV20-1 to TRBJ2-3; 10 bases match TRBD2. The CDR3 runs to 15 residues. V lost 3 bases, J lost 5 bases, and 8 bases stayed unmatched. The germline V gene has CDR1 DFQATT and CDR2 SNEGSKA (reference sequence). CDR3 protein: CSARGLAGEEDTQYF. CDR3 coding DNA: TGCAGTGCTAGGGGTCTAGCGGGAGAAGAAGATACGCAGTATTTT.

CDR3 bases: TGTGCCAGCAGCCGTGAGGGGCGCCGCAATGAGCAGTTCTTC. Residues: CASSREGRRNEQFF. The chain employs TRBV6-1 and TRBJ2-1; the D call may be TRBD1 or TRBD2 (5 bases each). CDR3 length: 14 amino acids. Trimming pared 6 bases from V and 6 bases from J, leaving 15 bases between. Germline V CDR1 and CDR2: MNHNS, SASEGT.

The chain carries TRBV12-3 or TRBV12-4 and TRBJ2-1, with TRBD1 identical over 7 bases. The CDR3 has 15 residues. V was pared by 7 bases and J by 1 base, with 7 bases of the junction left unmatched. DNA for the CDR3: TGTGCCAGCACCGCGGACAGGAGGTCCTACAATGAGCAGTTCTTC. Protein product: CASTADRRSYNEQFF.

DNA for the CDR3: TGTGCCAGCAGTGCCCGGGACAGGGAGTACTATGGCTACACCTTC. This codes for CASSARDREYYGYTF. The V and J genes are TRBV12-3 or TRBV12-4 and TRBJ1-2; 9 positions agree with TRBD1. The CDR3 loop spans 15 amino acids. The V gene end was trimmed by 5 bases and the J gene end by 3 bases; junction bases not matched to a gene: 7.

This clonotype was picked up a small number of times. The DNA for the CDR3 is TGTGCCAGCAGCCAACGGACAGGGCCAAACTGGCACACCGGGGAGCTGTTTTTT. Encoded protein: CASSQRTGPNWHTGELFF. V gene TRBV4-2 combines with J gene TRBJ2-2; 8 positions match TRBD1. The CDR3 runs 18 residues. Germline CDR1 and CDR2: LGHNA and YNFKEQ. After removal of 2 bases from V and 3 bases from J, the junction contained 11 bases not matched to a gene.

This clonotype was seen many times. The V gene is TRBV5-6, the J gene TRBJ2-3; no clear D. Germline loops: CDR1 SGHDT, CDR2 YYEEEE. V lost 0 bases and J lost 4, with 3 bases in between. CDR3 length: 12 amino acids. The CDR3 region has the DNA TGTGCCAGCAGCTTGGTTTCAGATACGCAGTATTTT. It codes for CASSLVSDTQYF.

The table lists this clonotype with many counts. The V and J genes are TRBV20-1 and TRBJ2-1, with D perhaps TRBD2 (6 bases). This CDR3 comprises 17 residues. Between the trimmed V and J ends, which lost 6 bases and 0 bases, there was a span of 21 bases. From germline, CDR1 is DFQATT and CDR2 SNEGSKA (reference sequence). The CDR3 is CSAPRWRDVSSYNEQFF. The CDR3 DNA is TGCAGTGCCCCGCGATGGCGGGATGTCAGCTCCTACAATGAGCAGTTCTTC.

This clonotype has more than one count but fewer than ten. This rearrangement joins TRBV9 to TRBJ2-3; 7 bases align to TRBD2. The CDR3 extends over 16 amino acids. V trimming: 4 bases; J trimming: 0 bases; junction bases outside the gene matches: 8. Germline-derived CDR1 and CDR2 are SGDLS and YYNGEE. This chain's CDR3 is CASSPPGSGSTDTQYF. The CDR3 DNA is TGTGCCAGCAGCCCCCCGGGTAGCGGGAGCACAGATACGCAGTATTTT.

This sequence joins TRBV10-3 and TRBJ1-1; TRBD1 matches at 9 bases. J lost 4 bases, V lost 6 bases, and 6 bases had no gene match. Germline V gene sequence: CDR1 ENHRY, CDR2 SYGVKD. The CDR3 spans 14 residues. The CDR3: CAIRGGQGLTEAFF. In DNA form, the CDR3 reads TGTGCCATCAGGGGGGGACAGGGACTCACTGAAGCTTTCTTT.

This clonotype was counted a few times. This chain links TRBV11-1 with TRBJ1-4; D is possibly TRBD1 (6 bases). The CDR3 is made up of 17 amino acids. The germline CDR1 and CDR2 sequences are SGHAT and FQDESV (reference sequence). V was pared by 5 bases and J by 0 bases, with 16 bases between. This chain's CDR3 is CASSLTGLGATNEKLFF. The CDR3 DNA is TGTGCCAGCAGCCTGACAGGATTAGGGGCAACTAATGAAAAACTGTTTTTT.

The gene calls are TRBV6-2 or TRBV6-3 and TRBJ2-3, with D uncertain. V lost 5 bases and J lost 2, with 8 bases in between. Germline V lookup: CDR1 MNHEY, CDR2 SVGEGT. The CDR3 is 13 residues long. In nucleotides, the CDR3 is TGTGCCAGCAGTGACCCGACCACAGATACGCAGTATTTT. Residues: CASSDPTTDTQYF.

The V gene is TRBV3-1, the J gene TRBJ2-2; TRBD1 is a possible D gene (6 bases). This CDR3 contains 17 residues. Trimming removed 3 bases at V and 0 bases at J, with 14 bases between. Germline V gene sequence: CDR1 LGHDT, CDR2 YNNKEL (reference sequence). The CDR3 loop reads CASSQDSAGANTGELFF. The CDR3 nucleotides read TGTGCCAGCAGCCAGGACAGTGCAGGGGCGAACACCGGGGAGCTGTTTTTT.

There are many counts of this clonotype. This chain connects TRBV7-3 to TRBJ1-1; 8 nucleotides match TRBD1. Germline trimming cut 5 bases from V and 2 bases from J; bases unmatched to any gene: 1. The CDR3 consists of 13 residues. Germline lookup yields CDR1 SGHTA and CDR2 FQGTGA. CDR3 DNA: TGTGCCAGCAGCCAGGGGGCTAACACTGAAGCTTTCTTT. Protein: CASSQGANTEAFF.

This clonotype showed up just once. The gene calls are TRBV7-9 and TRBJ2-2; 9 positions match TRBD1. Germline trimming cut 5 bases from V and 5 bases from J; bases unmatched to any gene: 9. The CDR3 sequence is 16 residues long. Looked up from germline, CDR1 is SEHNR and CDR2 is FQNEAQ (reference sequence). In DNA, the CDR3 is TGTGCCAGCAGCCGTCCGACAGGGGGTCTGACCGGGGAGCTGTTTTTT. Translating it yields CASSRPTGGLTGELFF.